What follows are 23 T cell receptor beta chains derived from one specimen sequenced in a study of blood T cell repertoires in COVID-19. The data were produced by immunoSEQ multiplex PCR, yet TCRdb's version contains in-frame clones alone and is incomplete. This sample yields 150,000 to 200,000 clones, of which around 86% are seen a single time; over 6% belongs to the top ten. Input material: peripheral blood. These receptors all come from a woman between 65 and 79 years old with COVID-19, enrolled during active disease.

CDR3 amino acids: CASSSGTSGSEQFF. The CDR3 DNA is TGCGCCAGCAGCTCCGGGACTAGCGGGAGCGAGCAGTTCTTC. The genes are TRBV5-1 and TRBJ2-1; 14 bases line up with TRBD2. With V trimmed by 3 bases and J by 10 bases, 3 bases remained unmatched. Per the germline V gene, CDR1 is SGHRS and CDR2 is YFSETQ. CDR3 length: 14 amino acids.

J is TRBJ1-1 and V is TRBV7-9; unclear D gene. Germline CDR1 and CDR2: SEHNR and FQNEAQ (reference sequence). CDR3 length: 13 residues. V shed 1 base and J shed 1 base, with 4 bases lying between them. The CDR3 DNA reads as TGTGCCAGCAGCTTAGAAGCGAACACTGAAGCTTTCTTT. Translating it yields CASSLEANTEAFF.

The genes are TRBV9 and TRBJ2-5, with 8 bases aligning to TRBD2. In germline, CDR1 is SGDLS, CDR2 YYNGEE. V gave up 2 bases and J gave up 5 bases; unmatched junction bases: 8. CDR3 length equals 15 residues. Here the CDR3 DNA reads TGTGCCAGCAGCGTGAACGGGAGGGTTGCGGAGACCCAGTACTTC. Translating gives CASSVNGRVAETQYF.

The V call is TRBV2, the J call TRBJ2-7; TRBD1 matches 12 bases. With 5 bases clipped from V and 5 bases from J, the junction kept 7 bases outside the gene matches. The CDR3 loop spans 15 amino acids. Germline-derived CDR1 and CDR2 are SNHLY and FYNNEI. As DNA, the CDR3 is TGTGCCAGCAGTTACCTGGGACAGGGGGCAGACGAGCAGTACTTC. Its protein is CASSYLGQGADEQYF.

The J gene is TRBJ2-7, the V gene TRBV5-1, with a possible D match to TRBD1 (6 bases). Trimming took 2 bases from V and 0 from J, leaving 15 bases between them. Germline assignment: CDR1 SGHRS and CDR2 YFSETQ. The CDR3 totals 16 residues. The CDR3 nucleotides are TGCGCCAGCAGCTTAGGACAGACCCAGAGCTCCTACGAGCAGTACTTC. As protein: CASSLGQTQSSYEQYF.

The rearrangement links TRBV29-1 to TRBJ2-1, with no clear D. Germline V CDR1 and CDR2: SQVTM, ANQGSEA. Trimming removed 6 bases at V and 4 bases at J, with 4 bases between. The CDR3 runs 10 residues. CDR3 protein: CSVQYNEQFF. For the CDR3, the DNA is TGCAGCGTACAATACAATGAGCAGTTCTTC.

This clone has just one count. V usage is TRBV7-8 and J usage is TRBJ2-7; 7 nucleotides line up with TRBD2. The germline V gene encodes CDR1 SGHVS and CDR2 FQNEAQ. V lost 1 base and J lost 2; bases outside the gene matches: 8. The CDR3 consists of 16 residues. The CDR3 nucleotides are TGTGCCAGCAGCTTAGAGTGGGGCGGGAGTCCCTACGAGCAGTACTTC. Translation: CASSLEWGGSPYEQYF.

About this clone: One end of the junction varies from germline; a read error may be responsible. This rearrangement joins TRBV30 to TRBJ1-2; D possibly corresponds to TRBD1 (5 bases). CDR3 length equals 10 residues. Germline V gives CDR1 GTSNPN, CDR2 SVGIG (reference sequence). The CDR3 loop reads CGTFNYGYTF. CDR3 bases: TGCGGGACTTTTAACTATGGCTACACCTTC.

This clone was found once. The chain carries TRBV6-1 and TRBJ2-7; tentative D call: TRBD2 (6 bases). Germline-derived CDR1 and CDR2 are MNHNS and SASEGT. The V and J ends lost 2 bases and 3 bases respectively, with 14 bases between them. The CDR3 has 15 amino acids. The DNA for the CDR3 is TGTGCCAGCAGTGAATCTCTCGGGACTTTCTACGAGCAGTACTTC. Amino acid sequence: CASSESLGTFYEQYF.

The genes are TRBV4-3 and TRBJ2-7; 11 nucleotides align to TRBD2. Germline CDR1 reads LGHNA; CDR2 reads YSLEER. The V and J ends lost 1 base and 2 bases, in that order; junction bases with no gene match: 10. The CDR3 spans 18 residues. CDR3 amino acids: CASSQGNLAGGTPYEQYF. In nucleotides, the CDR3 is TGCGCCAGCAGCCAAGGAAACTTAGCGGGAGGGACTCCCTACGAGCAGTACTTC.

The rearrangement joins TRBV29-1 to TRBJ2-7, with 7 nucleotides matching TRBD1. Germline trimming cut 5 bases from V and 2 bases from J; bases unmatched to any gene: 9. The germline V gene has CDR1 SQVTM and CDR2 ANQGSEA. The CDR3 consists of 14 residues. The CDR3 sequence is CSVRPGQRTYEQYF. The CDR3 nucleotides are TGCAGCGTTCGCCCGGGACAGAGGACCTACGAGCAGTACTTC.

This sequence joins TRBV4-2 and TRBJ2-3; tentative D call: TRBD2 (6 bases). This CDR3 contains 15 residues. Trimming cost V 1 base and J 5 bases, with 13 bases left between them. Germline V gene sequence: CDR1 LGHNA, CDR2 YNFKEQ. The CDR3 sequence is CASSQVGGRQDTQYF. In nucleotides, the CDR3 is TGTGCCAGCAGCCAAGTCGGAGGGCGTCAAGATACGCAGTATTTT.

The rearrangement uses TRBV29-1 and TRBJ1-2; D might be TRBD1 (5 bases). V shed 2 bases and J shed 4 bases, with 17 bases lying between them. The CDR3 length is 15 residues. Germline loops: CDR1 SQVTM, CDR2 ANQGSEA. The CDR3 region is CSVELPGVGGYGYTF. For the CDR3, the DNA is TGCAGCGTTGAACTGCCGGGGGTGGGAGGCTATGGCTACACCTTC.

V and J are TRBV7-2 and TRBJ2-2; 7 positions match TRBD2. The CDR3 is 15 amino acids. The germline V gene has CDR1 SGHTA and CDR2 FQGNSA. The V segment lost 3 bases and the J segment 7 bases; nucleotides outside the gene matches: 8. CDR3 in amino acids: CASSFGGGFNGELFF. CDR3 bases: TGTGCCAGCAGCTTTGGCGGGGGTTTCAACGGGGAGCTGTTTTTT. The full variable domain, rest sourced from reference TRBV7-2 and TRBJ2-2, is GAGVSQSPSNKVTEKGKDVELRCDPISGHTALYWYRQSLGQGLEFLIYFQGNSAPDKSGLPSDRFSAERTGGSVSTLTIQRTQQEDSAVYLCASSFGGGFNGELFFGEGSRLTVL.

The rearrangement uses TRBV7-2 and TRBJ1-2; 8 bases map to TRBD1. Germline V CDR1 and CDR2: SGHTA, FQGNSA. This CDR3 has 15 residues. Trimming took 5 bases from V and 7 from J; bases not matched to a gene: 12. The CDR3: CASSRPGQGAFGYTF. In nucleotides, the CDR3 is TGTGCCAGCAGCCGCCCCGGACAGGGTGCCTTTGGCTACACCTTC.

The chain recombines TRBV6-2 or TRBV6-3 with TRBJ1-5; the D gene is possibly TRBD1 (6 bases). V was pared by 4 bases and J by 3 bases, with 13 bases between. Per the germline V gene, CDR1 is MNHEY and CDR2 is SVGEGT. The CDR3 consists of 15 residues. CDR3 sequence reads: CASSSGGGVNQPQHF. Here the CDR3 DNA reads TGTGCCAGCAGTTCTGGAGGGGGGGTCAATCAGCCCCAGCATTTT.

The CDR3 is CASSSATYTDTQYF. The DNA for the CDR3 is TGCGCCAGCAGTTCTGCAACCTACACAGATACGCAGTATTTT. This chain joins TRBV5-1 and TRBJ2-3, with D uncertain. The CDR3 is 14 residues long. The V and J ends lost 5 bases and 2 bases respectively, with 12 bases between them. Germline V gene sequence: CDR1 SGHRS, CDR2 YFSETQ.

CDR3 protein: CATSDPAGNSFNEQFF. The DNA of the CDR3 is TGTGCCACCAGTGATCCAGCGGGAAACAGTTTCAATGAGCAGTTCTTC. The chain couples TRBV24-1 to TRBJ2-1, with TRBD2 identical over 7 bases. The CDR3 contains 16 residues. The V and J ends lost 3 bases and 6 bases, in that order; junction bases with no gene match: 10. CDR1 is KGHDR, CDR2 SFDVKD, per germline.

The chain combines TRBV6-5 with TRBJ2-1; maybe TRBD1 (6 bases). This CDR3 region has 15 residues. CDR1 and CDR2 from the germline V gene are MNHEY and SVGAGI. The V and J ends lost 6 bases and 5 bases respectively, with 17 bases between them. CDR3 region: CASRQQGVKDNEQFF. As DNA, the CDR3 is TGTGCCAGCAGACAACAGGGTGTAAAGGACAATGAGCAGTTCTTC.

The V gene is TRBV5-1, the J gene TRBJ2-1; 8 bases align to TRBD2. Germline CDR1 SGHRS, CDR2 YFSETQ. Germline trimming cut 0 bases from V and 5 bases from J; bases unmatched to any gene: 7. CDR3 size: 16 residues. CDR3 bases: TGCGCCAGCAGCTTGGCCTGGAGCGGGGGAAACAATGAGCAGTTCTTC. Translated, it gives CASSLAWSGGNNEQFF.

The rearrangement links TRBV19 to TRBJ1-5; 10 nucleotides line up with TRBD1. Germline CDR1 LNHDA, CDR2 SQIVND (reference sequence). Unmatched junction bases numbered 15, after V lost 7 bases and J lost 6 bases. The CDR3 is made up of 17 amino acids. This chain's CDR3 is CASNSDRGRYSGQPQHF. Written as DNA, the CDR3 is TGTGCCAGTAATTCTGACAGGGGGCGTTATAGTGGTCAGCCCCAGCATTTT. The whole variable domain, filled in from reference TRBV19 and TRBJ1-5, reads DGGITQSPKYLFRKEGQNVTLSCEQNLNHDAMYWYRQDPGQGLRLIYYSQIVNDFQKGDIAEGYSVSREKKESFPLTVTSAQKNPTAFYLCASNSDRGRYSGQPQHFGDGTRLSIL.

The chain employs TRBV29-1 and TRBJ1-6; 10 bases align to TRBD1. The CDR3 totals 14 residues. Germline CDR1 reads SQVTM; CDR2 reads ANQGSEA. Trimming took 5 bases from V and 8 from J; bases not matched to a gene: 6. The DNA for the CDR3 is TGCAGCGTTAAATATGGACAGGGGGATTCACCCCTCCACTTT. It encodes CSVKYGQGDSPLHF. Together with reference TRBV29-1 and TRBJ1-6, the CDR3 gives the full variable domain: SAVISQKPSRDICQRGTSLTIQCQVDSQVTMMFWYRQQPGQSLTLIATANQGSEATYESGFVIDKFPISRPNLTFSTLTVSNMSPEDSSIYLCSVKYGQGDSPLHFGNGTRLTVT.

The chain has TRBV7-3 and TRBJ2-2; the D gene is possibly TRBD1 (7 bases). Looked up from germline, CDR1 is SGHTA and CDR2 is FQGTGA. This CDR3 spans 15 amino acids. The germline V and J ends were trimmed by 5 bases and 4 bases, with 14 bases remaining between them. The CDR3 DNA sequence: TGTGCCAGCAGCCCAGGGGGGTTCGGCACCGGGGAGCTGTTTTTT. It codes for CASSPGGFGTGELFF. Complete variable domain (other parts from reference TRBV7-3 and TRBJ2-2): GAGVSQTPSNKVTEKGKYVELRCDPISGHTALYWYRQSLGQGPEFLIYFQGTGAADDSGLPNDRFFAVRPEGSVSTLKIQRTERGDSAVYLCASSPGGFGTGELFFGEGSRLTVL.